This T cell receptor beta chain was documented in a study of breast tumors, draining lymph nodes, adjacent tissues. Points from the study as a whole: The data were judged consistent with most tumor T cells coming from lymph node and expanding in tumor. Data only fit, rather than demonstrated, lymph node origin of most tumor T cells. Tumor TCR diversity was below lymph nodes but above nontumor tissue. Compared with basal-like, luminal-like tumors shared significantly more repertoire with nontumor tissue.

Note on this clonotype: Antigen unknown. With a much larger clone just one base away, this may be a read error. A read error is likely, as this CDR3 ends without the conserved phenylalanine or tryptophan.

TCRdb recomputed calls from the multiplex PCR reads with MiXCR, one row per CDR3 protein. The data show roughly 110,000 distinct CDR3 sequences, 30% seen once. Samples came from axillary lymph nodes draining the breast cancer. Per the germline V gene, CDR1 is SEHNR and CDR2 is FQNEAQ (reference sequence). Trimming removed 4 bases at V and 3 bases at J, with 10 bases between. The CDR3 has 14 residues. The source material was axillary lymph node tissue. The sequence was collected from a female donor with breast cancer. Some clones in this sample may be carry-over from other donors' samples. This chain connects TRBV7-9 to TRBJ2-4, with D hard to call. The CDR3 sequence: CASSSTMGKNIQYL. In DNA form, the CDR3 reads TGTGCCAGCAGCTCTACCATGGGCAAAAACATTCAGTACCTC.